This paragraph covers one T cell receptor (beta chain) sequence. Its cognate antigen is unknown. Data came from immunoSEQ multiplex PCR; TCRdb stores just in-frame clones and leaves some out. The data contain some 64,000 clones, 80% to 95% of them singletons. Trimming took 3 bases from V and 6 from J; bases not matched to a gene: 6. CDR1 is SGHRS and CDR2 is YFSETQ in the germline V gene. This CDR3 has 14 residues. This record belongs to a study of T cell responses to AZD1222 COVID-19 vaccine. Study-wide findings and caveats: Donors were largely white British and mainly female; clonal diversity was possibly underestimated.

The source was peripheral blood, collected 28 days after the second dose of the MenACWY control vaccine. The sequence was collected from an adult who received the MenACWY meningococcal vaccine as a control. J is TRBJ2-1 and V is TRBV5-1, with 7 bases matching TRBD1. CDR3 nucleotide sequence: TGCGCCAGCAGCTCCTGGGACAGACTCAATGAGCAGTTCTTC. This gives the protein CASSSWDRLNEQFF.